This TCR beta chain is drawn from a study of T-cell memory formation after mild COVID-19. Germline loops: CDR1 SGHRS, CDR2 YFSETQ. The V and J ends lost 0 bases and 2 bases respectively, with 9 bases between them. The CDR3 loop spans 14 amino acids. TCRdb redid the calling of the 5' RACE reads with MiXCR, one entry per CDR3 protein. Found here are about half a million distinct CDR3 sequences, roughly 20% of them singletons; the top ten hold more than 9%. Many counts were recorded for this clonotype. What was sequenced was PBMCs or a T cell subset sorted from them (not recorded which). The receptor comes from an adult woman who had mild COVID-19 (a few samples of this study predate the infection). Cell type and time point are not known. V and J are TRBV5-1 and TRBJ2-7, with D possibly being TRBD2 (6 bases). CDR3 residues: CASSLVGGTYEQYF. The CDR3 DNA is TGCGCCAGCAGCTTGGTTGGAGGGACCTACGAGCAGTACTTC.